The 17 T cell receptor beta chains reported below all come from one sample, sequenced in a study of shared clonotypes between healthy human individuals (dated by TCRdb to the early 2020s). Library preparation was by the immunoSEQ multiplex PCR assay. TCRdb stores this immuneACCESS table with in-frame sequences only. Part of the clones is absent; in the studies checked, under half of the shortfall reflects unresolved V genes, and no reason is known for the rest. The sample table lists 1,400,000 or so clones, approximately 98.5% of them with a count of one. Approximately 0.4% of the sample is in the top ten clones. Sequencing was carried out using naive CD4+ T cells sorted from blood. The cell subset or site label for this specimen denotes: CD45RA+ positively selected. The receptors come from a man aged 30-40 years in good health.

The chain uses TRBV28 and TRBJ1-5, with a possible D match to TRBD1 (5 bases). Trimming pared 3 bases from V and 11 bases from J, leaving 11 bases between. CDR3 length: 12 amino acids. Germline V gene sequence: CDR1 MDHEN, CDR2 SYDVKM. Written as DNA, the CDR3 is TGTGCCAGCAGTTTGGGGCGTAAGGCCCAGCATTTT. The encoded protein is CASSLGRKAQHF.

The CDR3 loop reads CAWSGKLSINQPQHF. CDR3 nucleotide sequence: TGTGCCTGGAGTGGCAAGCTCTCTATTAATCAGCCCCAGCATTTT. The V call is TRBV30, the J call TRBJ1-5; unclear D gene. This CDR3 spans 15 amino acids. V was cut by 1 base and J by 4 bases, with 14 bases left in between. Germline CDR1 GTSNPN, CDR2 SVGIG (reference sequence).

This chain links TRBV7-8 with TRBJ2-1; D remains unclear. Germline V gene lookup returns CDR1 SGHVS and CDR2 FQNEAQ. This CDR3 is built from 13 residues. The V end was cut by 4 bases, the J end by 7 bases, with 11 bases between. The CDR3 is CASSSLALNEQFF. DNA of the CDR3: TGTGCCAGCAGCTCCCTTGCGTTAAATGAGCAGTTCTTC. The entire variable domain, with the rest obtained from reference TRBV7-8 and TRBJ2-1, is as follows: GAGVSQSPRYKVAKRGQDVALRCDPISGHVSLFWYQQALGQGPEFLTYFQNEAQLDKSGLPSDRFFAERPEGSVSTLKIQRTQQEDSAVYLCASSSLALNEQFFGPGTRLTVL.

The rearrangement joins TRBV18 to TRBJ1-1, with unresolved D. Trimming removed 1 base from V and 11 bases from J, with 17 bases in between. This CDR3 has 14 amino acids. Germline values: CDR1 KGHSH, CDR2 LQKENI. CDR3 sequence: CASSPQRAEVAAFF. The DNA for the CDR3 is TGTGCCAGCTCACCACAGCGGGCTGAGGTGGCGGCTTTCTTT. The full variable domain, rest sourced from reference TRBV18 and TRBJ1-1, is NAGVMQNPRHLVRRRGQEARLRCSPMKGHSHVYWYRQLPEEGLKFMVYLQKENIIDESGMPKERFSAEFPKEGPSILRIQQVVRGDSAAYFCASSPQRAEVAAFFGQGTRLTVV.

CDR3 sequence: CASSLGGKLFF. CDR3 coding DNA: TGTGCCAGCAGTTTAGGGGGGAAACTGTTTTTT. This sequence joins TRBV28 and TRBJ1-4, with D maybe TRBD1 (5 bases). The length of the CDR3 is 11 residues. CDR1 and CDR2 (germline): MDHEN, SYDVKM. Trimming removed 2 bases at V and 11 bases at J, with 6 bases between. Together with reference TRBV28 and TRBJ1-4, the CDR3 gives the full variable domain: DVKVTQSSRYLVKRTGEKVFLECVQDMDHENMFWYRQDPGLGLRLIYFSYDVKMKEKGDIPEGYSVSREKKERFSLILESASTNQTSMYLCASSLGGKLFFGSGTQLSVL.

This chain uses TRBV18 with TRBJ2-7, with D perhaps matching TRBD1 (5 bases). CDR1 is KGHSH, CDR2 LQKENI, per germline. CDR3 length equals 14 residues. V lost 3 bases and J lost 1, with 10 bases in between. This CDR3 is CASSPLTASYEQYF. The CDR3 nucleotides read TGTGCCAGCTCACCCCTGACAGCATCCTACGAGCAGTACTTC. The full variable domain, completed using reference TRBV18 and TRBJ2-7, is NAGVMQNPRHLVRRRGQEARLRCSPMKGHSHVYWYRQLPEEGLKFMVYLQKENIIDESGMPKERFSAEFPKEGPSILRIQQVVRGDSAAYFCASSPLTASYEQYFGPGTRLTVT.

V and J are TRBV7-2 and TRBJ2-3; either TRBD1 or TRBD2 may fit D (5 bases each). Trimming stripped 5 bases from V and 1 base from J, with 7 bases between. The CDR3 consists of 13 residues. Germline V gene lookup returns CDR1 SGHTA and CDR2 FQGNSA. CDR3 sequence reads: CASSRDRTDTQYF. The CDR3 nucleotides are TGTGCCAGCAGCAGGGACCGCACAGATACGCAGTATTTT. Combining the CDR3 with reference TRBV7-2 and TRBJ2-3 gives the whole variable domain GAGVSQSPSNKVTEKGKDVELRCDPISGHTALYWYRQSLGQGLEFLIYFQGNSAPDKSGLPSDRFSAERTGGSVSTLTIQRTQQEDSAVYLCASSRDRTDTQYFGPGTRLTVL.

The chain links TRBV27 to TRBJ1-1, with D maybe TRBD1 (6 bases). This CDR3 comprises 16 residues. The germline V gene encodes CDR1 MNHEY and CDR2 SMNVEV (reference sequence). With 3 bases removed from V and 7 bases from J, the gap between germline ends came to 21 bases. The CDR3 DNA reads as TGTGCCAGCAGTTTTCTAGCAGGGGCCTGGGTGGTTGAAGCTTTCTTT. Translating it yields CASSFLAGAWVVEAFF.

The J gene is TRBJ1-1, the V gene TRBV10-1, with D perhaps TRBD1 (5 bases). The V end was cut by 7 bases, the J end by 0 bases, with 9 bases between. Germline V gene sequence: CDR1 WNHNN, CDR2 SYGVQD (reference sequence). The CDR3 is made up of 13 amino acids. Here the CDR3 reads CASTPDMNTEAFF. The CDR3 DNA reads as TGCGCCAGCACACCGGACATGAACACTGAAGCTTTCTTT.

The chain recombines TRBV9 with TRBJ1-1; D remains unclear. Germline V gives CDR1 SGDLS, CDR2 YYNGEE. V gave up 0 bases and J gave up 1 base, with 7 bases separating them. The CDR3 runs 14 residues. The CDR3 DNA follows: TGTGCCAGCAGCGTAGTGCCAGCGAACACTGAAGCTTTCTTT. Translation: CASSVVPANTEAFF.

The gene calls are TRBV9 and TRBJ2-7; D is perhaps TRBD1 (6 bases). Trimming removed 0 bases from V and 1 base from J, with 17 bases in between. The CDR3 has 17 amino acids. Germline lookup yields CDR1 SGDLS and CDR2 YYNGEE. CDR3 protein: CASSVGVRGRGSYEQYF. In DNA form, the CDR3 reads TGTGCCAGCAGCGTAGGAGTCCGGGGCAGGGGTTCCTACGAGCAGTACTTC.

The chain is built from TRBV4-1 and TRBJ2-7; 8 positions match TRBD1. Trimming cost V 1 base and J 4 bases; bases outside gene matches: 18. Germline loops: CDR1 MGHRA, CDR2 YSYEKL. This CDR3 contains 19 residues. The CDR3 loop is CASSQVLDRADGGGYEQYF. In DNA form, the CDR3 reads TGCGCCAGCAGCCAAGTCCTGGACAGGGCCGATGGTGGGGGTTACGAGCAGTACTTC.

This clone was recorded once. The gene calls are TRBV5-1 and TRBJ2-7; a weak D match, TRBD1 (6 bases). The V gene's germline CDR1 is SGHRS and CDR2 YFSETQ. V was shortened by 4 bases and J by 2 bases, with 22 bases between the two germline ends. The CDR3 covers 17 residues. CDR3 nucleotide sequence: TGCGCCAGCAGCATTAACCCCGGGACATCGACTACCTACGAGCAGTACTTC. It codes for CASSINPGTSTTYEQYF.

This chain uses TRBV7-6 with TRBJ2-7; 8 nucleotides match TRBD1. The trim removed 1 base at V and 9 bases at J, leaving 8 bases unmatched. There are 14 residues in the CDR3. The germline V gene has CDR1 SGHVS and CDR2 FNYEAQ. The CDR3 DNA reads as TGTGCCAGCAGCTTAGAATCTGGGACAGGACTGCAGTACTTC. Residues: CASSLESGTGLQYF.

The chain employs TRBV5-6 and TRBJ2-7; D gene unclear. Trimming stripped 0 bases from V and 4 bases from J, with 8 bases between. The germline V gene has CDR1 SGHDT and CDR2 YYEEEE. This CDR3 has 13 amino acids. In nucleotides, the CDR3 is TGTGCCAGCAGCTTGGTGTGGGGTTACGAGCAGTACTTC. Its protein is CASSLVWGYEQYF.

The chain employs TRBV28 and TRBJ1-2; possible D gene TRBD1, 5 bases. The germline V gene encodes CDR1 MDHEN and CDR2 SYDVKM. The CDR3 length is 14 residues. The ends were cut back, 7 bases at V and 4 bases at J, with 16 bases in the middle. CDR3 amino acids: CASIPGGAFYGYTF. The CDR3 bases are TGTGCCAGCATCCCCGGGGGTGCTTTCTATGGCTACACCTTC.

The chain combines TRBV15 with TRBJ2-3; 10 positions agree with TRBD2. The CDR3 has 16 amino acids. Looked up from germline, CDR1 is LNHNV and CDR2 is YYDKDF (reference sequence). V shed 0 bases, J shed 0 bases, and the junction held 0 bases outside the gene matches. In DNA form, the CDR3 reads TGTGCCACCAGCAGAGAACTAGCGGGAAGCACAGATACGCAGTATTTT. It encodes CATSRELAGSTDTQYF. The full variable domain, rest sourced from reference TRBV15 and TRBJ2-3, is DAMVIQNPRYQVTQFGKPVTLSCSQTLNHNVMYWYQQKSSQAPKLLFHYYDKDFNNEADTPDNFQSRRPNTSFCFLDIRSPGLGDTAMYLCATSRELAGSTDTQYFGPGTRLTVL.